The next 8 T cell receptor beta chains were all read from a single sample in a study of OX40 agonist ivuxolimab in advanced cancers. Measured with immunoSEQ multiplex PCR; TCRdb has only the in-frame clones, and not every one. The data show approximately 32,000 clones, approximately 84% seen once. The sequencing here drew on CD4+ or CD8+ T cells sorted from blood, taken in a trial of the OX40 agonist ivuxolimab. These receptors came from an adult with an advanced solid tumor such as melanoma, head and neck, liver or kidney cancer.

The V gene is TRBV5-1, the J gene TRBJ2-1, with D possibly matching TRBD1 (6 bases). Trimming removed 2 bases from V and 6 bases from J, with 15 bases in between. Looked up from germline, CDR1 is SGHRS and CDR2 is YFSETQ. The CDR3 runs to 15 residues. CDR3: CASSLDRFLGNEQFF. In DNA, the CDR3 is TGCGCCAGCAGCTTAGACAGGTTCCTCGGCAATGAGCAGTTCTTC.

The chain recombines TRBV4-1 with TRBJ1-2, with 10 bases identical to TRBD1. J gave up 4 bases and V 0 bases, and 11 bases lay outside the gene matches. This CDR3 comprises 18 residues. The germline V gene encodes CDR1 MGHRA and CDR2 YSYEKL. CDR3 sequence (DNA): TGCGCCAGCAGCCAAGAAGGGGGGACAGGGGCGCTGCTCTATGGCTACACCTTC. Encoded protein: CASSQEGGTGALLYGYTF.

The rearrangement links TRBV2 to TRBJ1-2; TRBD1 aligns across 10 bases. The V segment lost 5 bases and the J segment 2 bases; nucleotides outside the gene matches: 5. Germline assignment: CDR1 SNHLY and CDR2 FYNNEI. This CDR3 contains 15 residues. Here the CDR3 DNA reads TGTGCCAGCAGTATTGGGGGACAGGGGAACTATGGCTACACCTTC. Its translation is CASSIGGQGNYGYTF. The complete variable domain, with remaining parts taken from reference TRBV2 and TRBJ1-2, reads EPEVTQTPSHQVTQMGQEVILRCVPISNHLYFYWYRQILGQKVEFLVSFYNNEISEKSEIFDDQFSVERPDGSNFTLKIRSTKLEDSAMYFCASSIGGQGNYGYTFGSGTRLTVV.

V gene TRBV7-7 combines with J gene TRBJ2-1; 7 bases are shared with TRBD1. There are 15 residues in the CDR3. The germline CDR1 and CDR2 sequences are SSHAT and FNYEAQ (reference sequence). After removal of 5 bases from V and 8 bases from J, the junction contained 12 bases not matched to a gene. The CDR3 region has the DNA TGTGCCAGCAGCCCAGACAGGGCGCCCCAGTATGAGCAGTTCTTC. Residues: CASSPDRAPQYEQFF.

J is TRBJ1-5 and V is TRBV11-2, with TRBD1 identical over 9 bases. CDR1 SGHAT and CDR2 FQNNGV come from the germline V gene. This CDR3 spans 18 amino acids. With V trimmed by 1 base and J by 1 base, 8 bases remained unmatched. CDR3: CASSLGTSQGASNQPQHF. In nucleotides, the CDR3 is TGTGCCAGCAGCTTAGGGACGTCACAGGGGGCGAGCAATCAGCCCCAGCATTTT.

The chain couples TRBV9 to TRBJ1-3; 8 bases match TRBD1. Losses at the gene ends were 4 bases for V and 2 bases for J; bases not matched to a gene: 5. CDR1 and CDR2 from the germline V gene are SGDLS and YYNGEE. CDR3 length: 15 amino acids. The CDR3 DNA is TGTGCCAGCAGCTCGACAGGGGAACCTGGAAACACCATATATTTT. Amino acids: CASSSTGEPGNTIYF.

The chain combines TRBV7-6 with TRBJ1-2; D unclear. This CDR3 contains 13 residues. Trimming cost V 3 bases and J 9 bases, with 14 bases left between them. Germline V gene data show CDR1 as SGHVS and CDR2 as FNYEAQ. The CDR3 sequence is CASSFDSGGRYTF. The CDR3, as DNA: TGTGCCAGCAGCTTCGATTCAGGAGGCCGCTACACCTTC.

The chain recombines TRBV11-2 with TRBJ2-5; D possibly uses TRBD1 or TRBD2 (5 bases each). CDR3 length: 14 amino acids. Per the germline V gene, CDR1 is SGHAT and CDR2 is FQNNGV. Trimming took 2 bases from V and 5 from J, leaving 12 bases between them. The CDR3 DNA reads as TGTGCCAGCAGCTTATTATGGGGGTTCGAGACCCAGTACTTC. Translating it yields CASSLLWGFETQYF.